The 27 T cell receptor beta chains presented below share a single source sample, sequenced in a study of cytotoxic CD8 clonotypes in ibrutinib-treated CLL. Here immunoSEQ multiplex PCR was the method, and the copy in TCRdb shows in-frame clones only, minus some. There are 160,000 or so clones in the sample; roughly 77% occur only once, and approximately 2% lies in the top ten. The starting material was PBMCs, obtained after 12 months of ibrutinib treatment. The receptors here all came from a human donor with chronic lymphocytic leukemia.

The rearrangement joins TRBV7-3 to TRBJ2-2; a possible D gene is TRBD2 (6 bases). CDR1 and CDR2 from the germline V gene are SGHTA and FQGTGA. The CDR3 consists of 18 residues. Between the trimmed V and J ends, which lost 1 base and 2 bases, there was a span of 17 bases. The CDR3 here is CASSLNVGVGRNTGELFF. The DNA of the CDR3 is TGTGCCAGCAGCTTAAATGTAGGGGTCGGGAGAAACACCGGGGAGCTGTTTTTT.

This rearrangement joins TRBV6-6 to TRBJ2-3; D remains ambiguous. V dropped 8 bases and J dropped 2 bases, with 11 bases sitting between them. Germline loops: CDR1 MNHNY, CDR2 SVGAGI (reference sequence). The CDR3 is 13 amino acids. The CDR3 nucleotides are TGTGCCAGCCGCTTGGGCTCCACAGATACGCAGTATTTT. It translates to CASRLGSTDTQYF.

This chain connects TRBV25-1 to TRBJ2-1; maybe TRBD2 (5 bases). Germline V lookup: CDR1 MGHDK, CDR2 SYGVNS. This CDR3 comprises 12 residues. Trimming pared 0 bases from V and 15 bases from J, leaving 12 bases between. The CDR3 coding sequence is TGTGCCAGCAGTGAATATCTGGGAGTGGCGTTCTTC. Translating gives CASSEYLGVAFF. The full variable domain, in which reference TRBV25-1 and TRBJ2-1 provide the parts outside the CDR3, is EADIYQTPRYLVIGTGKKITLECSQTMGHDKMYWYQQDPGMELHLIHYSYGVNSTEKGDLSSESTVSRIRTEHFPLTLESARPSHTSQYLCASSEYLGVAFFGPGTRLTVL.

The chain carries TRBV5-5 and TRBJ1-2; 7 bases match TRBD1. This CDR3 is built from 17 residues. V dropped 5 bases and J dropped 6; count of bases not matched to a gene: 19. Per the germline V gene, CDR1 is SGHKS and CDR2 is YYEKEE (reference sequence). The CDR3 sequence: CASRDFGDREGYNGYTF. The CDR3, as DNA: TGTGCCAGCAGAGATTTCGGAGACAGGGAAGGTTACAATGGCTACACCTTC.

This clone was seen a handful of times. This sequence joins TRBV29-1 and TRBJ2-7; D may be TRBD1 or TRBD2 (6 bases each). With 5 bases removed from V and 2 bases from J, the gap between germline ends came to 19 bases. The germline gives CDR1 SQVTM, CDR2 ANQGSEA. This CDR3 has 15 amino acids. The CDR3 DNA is TGCAGCGTTACGTCTCCGCGTAGGGGGGCCTACGAGCAGTACTTC. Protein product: CSVTSPRRGAYEQYF.

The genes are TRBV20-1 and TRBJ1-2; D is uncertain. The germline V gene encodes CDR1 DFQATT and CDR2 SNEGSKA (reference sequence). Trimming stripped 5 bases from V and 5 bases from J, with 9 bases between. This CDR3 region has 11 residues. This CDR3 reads CSAPWRYGYTF. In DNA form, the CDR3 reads TGCAGTGCTCCTTGGAGGTATGGCTACACCTTC.

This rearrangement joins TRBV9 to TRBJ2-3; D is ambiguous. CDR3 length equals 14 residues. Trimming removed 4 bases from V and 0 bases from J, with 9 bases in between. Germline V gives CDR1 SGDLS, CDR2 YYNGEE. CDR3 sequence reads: CASSSNPSTDTQYF. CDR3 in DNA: TGTGCCAGCAGCTCGAATCCGAGCACAGATACGCAGTATTTT. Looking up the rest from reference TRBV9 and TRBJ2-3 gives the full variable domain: DSGVTQTPKHLITATGQRVTLRCSPRSGDLSVYWYQQSLDQGLQFLIQYYNGEERAKGNILERFSAQQFPDLHSELNLSSLELGDSALYFCASSSNPSTDTQYFGPGTRLTVL.

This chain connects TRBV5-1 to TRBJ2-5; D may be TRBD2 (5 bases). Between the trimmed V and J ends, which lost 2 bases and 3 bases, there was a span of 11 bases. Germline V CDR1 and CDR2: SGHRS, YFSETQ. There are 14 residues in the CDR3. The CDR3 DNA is TGCGCCAGCAGCTTTACTAGGCGTGAAGAGACCCAGTACTTC. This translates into CASSFTRREETQYF. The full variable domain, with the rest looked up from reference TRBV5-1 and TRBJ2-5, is KAGVTQTPRYLIKTRGQQVTLSCSPISGHRSVSWYQQTPGQGLQFLFEYFSETQRNKGNFPGRFSGRQFSNSRSEMNVSTLELGDSALYLCASSFTRREETQYFGPGTRLLVL.

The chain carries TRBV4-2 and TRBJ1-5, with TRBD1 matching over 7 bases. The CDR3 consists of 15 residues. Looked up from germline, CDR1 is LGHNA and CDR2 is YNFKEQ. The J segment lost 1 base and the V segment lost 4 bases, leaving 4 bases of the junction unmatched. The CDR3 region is CASSPGQASNQPQHF. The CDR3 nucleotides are TGTGCCAGCAGCCCCGGACAGGCGAGCAATCAGCCCCAGCATTTT.

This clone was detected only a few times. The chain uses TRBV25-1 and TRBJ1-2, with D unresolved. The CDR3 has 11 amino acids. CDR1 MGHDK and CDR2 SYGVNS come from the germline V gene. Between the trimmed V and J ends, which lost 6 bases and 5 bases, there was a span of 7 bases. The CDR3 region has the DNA TGTGCCAGCAGATCCAGTTATGGCTACACCTTC. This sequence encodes CASRSSYGYTF.

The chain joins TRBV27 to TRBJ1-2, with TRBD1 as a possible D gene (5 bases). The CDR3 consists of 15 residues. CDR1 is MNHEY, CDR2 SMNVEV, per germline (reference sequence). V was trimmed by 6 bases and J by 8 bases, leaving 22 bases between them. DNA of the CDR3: TGTGCCAGCAGCCCTGGGGGAGGGAGGAGGTACGGCTACACCTTC. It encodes CASSPGGGRRYGYTF.

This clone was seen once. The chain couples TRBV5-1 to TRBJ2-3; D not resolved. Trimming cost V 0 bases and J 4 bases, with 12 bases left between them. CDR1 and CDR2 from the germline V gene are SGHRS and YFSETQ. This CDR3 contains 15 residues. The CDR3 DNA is TGCGCCAGCAGCTTGGGTAACCCCCATCCAGATACGCAGTATTTT. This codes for CASSLGNPHPDTQYF.

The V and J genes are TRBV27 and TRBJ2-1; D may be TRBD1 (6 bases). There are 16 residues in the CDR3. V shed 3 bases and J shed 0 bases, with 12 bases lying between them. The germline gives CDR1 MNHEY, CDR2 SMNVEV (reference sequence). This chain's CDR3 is CASSFRGSVSYNEQFF. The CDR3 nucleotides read TGTGCCAGCAGTTTTAGGGGGAGCGTCTCCTACAATGAGCAGTTCTTC.

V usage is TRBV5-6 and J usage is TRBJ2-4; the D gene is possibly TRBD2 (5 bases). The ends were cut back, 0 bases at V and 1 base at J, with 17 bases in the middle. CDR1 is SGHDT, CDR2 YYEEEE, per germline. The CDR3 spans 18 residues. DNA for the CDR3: TGTGCCAGCAGCTTGGTCACGGGGAATCATAGGGCCAAAAACATTCAGTACTTC. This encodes CASSLVTGNHRAKNIQYF.

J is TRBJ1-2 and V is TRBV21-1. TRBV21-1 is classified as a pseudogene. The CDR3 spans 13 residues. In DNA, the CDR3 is TGTGCCAGCAGCAAAGCCCCCGTTTATGGCTACACCTTC. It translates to CASSKAPVYGYTF.

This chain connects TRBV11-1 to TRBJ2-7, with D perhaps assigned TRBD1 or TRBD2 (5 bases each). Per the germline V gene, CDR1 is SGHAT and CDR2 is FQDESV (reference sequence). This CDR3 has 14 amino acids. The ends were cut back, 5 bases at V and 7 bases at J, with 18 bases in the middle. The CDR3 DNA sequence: TGTGCCAGCAGCCCTGCTGGGACGAATACAGAGCAGTACTTC. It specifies CASSPAGTNTEQYF.

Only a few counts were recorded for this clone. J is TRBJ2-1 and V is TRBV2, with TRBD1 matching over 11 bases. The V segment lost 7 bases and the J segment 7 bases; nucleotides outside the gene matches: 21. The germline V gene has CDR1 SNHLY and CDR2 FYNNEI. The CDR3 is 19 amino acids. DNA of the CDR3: TGTGCCAGCAAGGTCGGGACAGGGGGTGCCCAGGGAGTTGGAAATGAGCAGTTCTTC. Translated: CASKVGTGGAQGVGNEQFF.

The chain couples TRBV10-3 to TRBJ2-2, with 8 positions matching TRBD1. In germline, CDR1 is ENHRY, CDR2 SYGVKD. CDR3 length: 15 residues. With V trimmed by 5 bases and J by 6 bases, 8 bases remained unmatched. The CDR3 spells CAISPTTGVAGELFF. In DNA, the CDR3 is TGTGCCATCAGTCCCACGACAGGGGTAGCCGGGGAGCTGTTTTTT.

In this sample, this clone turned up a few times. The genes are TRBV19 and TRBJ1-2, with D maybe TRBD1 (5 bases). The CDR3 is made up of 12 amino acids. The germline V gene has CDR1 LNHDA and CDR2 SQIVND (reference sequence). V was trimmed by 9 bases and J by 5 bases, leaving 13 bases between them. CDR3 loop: CASEGTAYGYTF. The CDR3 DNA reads TGTGCCAGCGAAGGGACCGCTTATGGCTACACCTTC.

CDR3 coding DNA: TGTGCCAGCAGTTTTGTAGGACTATCACAAGAGACCCAGTACTTC. It encodes CASSFVGLSQETQYF. V gene TRBV28 combines with J gene TRBJ2-5; D possibly corresponds to TRBD2 (6 bases). Deletions cut 3 bases from V and 2 bases from J, with 13 bases between. The V gene's germline CDR1 is MDHEN and CDR2 SYDVKM. The CDR3 length is 15 residues.

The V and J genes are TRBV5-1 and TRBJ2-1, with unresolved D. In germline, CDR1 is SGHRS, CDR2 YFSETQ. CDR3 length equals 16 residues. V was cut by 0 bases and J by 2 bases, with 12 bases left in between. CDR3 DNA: TGCGCCAGCAGCTTGGGGACCGTAGGGCCCTACAATGAGCAGTTCTTC. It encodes CASSLGTVGPYNEQFF.

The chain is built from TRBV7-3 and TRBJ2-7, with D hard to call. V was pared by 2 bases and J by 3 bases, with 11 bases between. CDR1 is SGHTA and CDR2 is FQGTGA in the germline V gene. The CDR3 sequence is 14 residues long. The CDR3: CASSLFPGSYEQYF. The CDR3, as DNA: TGTGCCAGCAGCTTATTCCCTGGTAGCTACGAGCAGTACTTC.

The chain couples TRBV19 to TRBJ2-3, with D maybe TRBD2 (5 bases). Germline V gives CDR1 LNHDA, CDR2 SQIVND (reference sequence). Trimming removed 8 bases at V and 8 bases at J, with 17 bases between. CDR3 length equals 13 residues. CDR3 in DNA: TGTGCCAGTGGGGTCGCATCAGAGGGTACGCAGTATTTT. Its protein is CASGVASEGTQYF.

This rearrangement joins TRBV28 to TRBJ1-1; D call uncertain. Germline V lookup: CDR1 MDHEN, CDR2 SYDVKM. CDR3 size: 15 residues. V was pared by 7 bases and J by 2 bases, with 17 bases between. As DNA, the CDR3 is TGTGCCAGCACTTTGGGCCTCCGGCCAAACACTGAAGCTTTCTTT. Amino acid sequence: CASTLGLRPNTEAFF.

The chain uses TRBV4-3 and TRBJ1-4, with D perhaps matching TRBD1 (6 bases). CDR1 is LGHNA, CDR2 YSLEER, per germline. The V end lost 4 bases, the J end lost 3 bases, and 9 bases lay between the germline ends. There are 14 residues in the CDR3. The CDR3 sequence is CASSPGQSNEKLFF. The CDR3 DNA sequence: TGCGCCAGCAGCCCGGGACAATCTAATGAAAAACTGTTTTTT.

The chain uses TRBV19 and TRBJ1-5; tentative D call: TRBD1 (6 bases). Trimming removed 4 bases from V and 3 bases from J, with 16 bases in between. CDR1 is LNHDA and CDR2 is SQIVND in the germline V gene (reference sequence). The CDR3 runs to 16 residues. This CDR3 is CASSRVPGDFNQPQHF. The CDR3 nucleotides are TGTGCCAGTAGTAGAGTGCCAGGGGATTTCAATCAGCCCCAGCATTTT.

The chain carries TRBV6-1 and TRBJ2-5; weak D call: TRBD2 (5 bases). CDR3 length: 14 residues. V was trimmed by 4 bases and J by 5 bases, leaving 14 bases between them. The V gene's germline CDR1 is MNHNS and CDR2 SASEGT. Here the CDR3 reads CASSGSGTGETQYF. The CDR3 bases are TGTGCCAGCAGTGGTAGTGGAACGGGGGAGACCCAGTACTTC.